A single sample is the source of the 30 T cell receptor beta chains below, sequenced in a study of T cell repertoires in cytomegalovirus infection. The antigens of these receptors remain unknown. TCRdb analysed the reads with MiXCR anew, one entry per CDR3 protein. The sample lists some 940,000 distinct CDR3 sequences, about a third occurring once. Here the sequenced sample was cultured CD8+ T cells from PBMCs, taken from culture after CMV antigen stimulation. The receptors shown here come from a human donor in good health (CMV status not recorded). Some clones in this sample may be carry-over from other donors' samples.

The V gene is TRBV6-6, the J gene TRBJ2-4; 8 nucleotides agree with TRBD1. In germline, CDR1 is MNHNY, CDR2 SVGAGI (reference sequence). The V and J ends lost 4 bases and 0 bases, in that order; junction bases with no gene match: 11. The CDR3 sequence is 18 residues long. This CDR3 reads CASSSGAGGGIAKNIQYF. As DNA, the CDR3 is TGTGCCAGCAGTTCTGGGGCAGGGGGCGGGATAGCCAAAAACATTCAGTACTTC.

This clonotype was seen ten or more times. The J gene is TRBJ2-2, the V gene TRBV12-3 or TRBV12-4; no reliable D call. The CDR3 covers 12 residues. The V end was cut by 2 bases, the J end by 8 bases, with 6 bases between. CDR3 sequence: CASSLMGGELFF. The CDR3 DNA sequence: TGTGCCAGCAGTTTAATGGGTGGGGAGCTGTTTTTT.

A few counts support this clonotype. The chain combines TRBV15 with TRBJ2-7, with D perhaps matching TRBD1 (6 bases). Germline CDR1 LNHNV, CDR2 YYDKDF (reference sequence). The CDR3 loop spans 14 amino acids. Between the trimmed V and J ends, which lost 1 base and 3 bases, there was a span of 10 bases. CDR3 loop: CATSRGMDSYEQYV. CDR3 DNA: TGTGCCACCAGCAGAGGTATGGACAGCTACGAGCAGTACGTC.

The CDR3 sequence: CASSPHGVGIYEQYV. CDR3 nucleotide sequence: TGTGCCAGCAGCCCTCACGGGGTGGGGATCTACGAGCAGTACGTC. The V gene is TRBV27, the J gene TRBJ2-7; D is possibly TRBD2 (5 bases). The CDR3 extends over 15 amino acids. In germline, CDR1 is MNHEY, CDR2 SMNVEV (reference sequence). V lost 6 bases and J lost 3, with 18 bases in between.

The chain uses TRBV4-1 and TRBJ2-3; D is undetermined. CDR1 is MGHRA, CDR2 YSYEKL, per germline. With 4 bases removed from V and 3 bases from J, the gap between germline ends came to 8 bases. This CDR3 spans 13 amino acids. The CDR3 sequence is CASSPYKTDTQYF. The CDR3 DNA sequence: TGCGCCAGCAGCCCCTACAAGACAGATACGCAGTATTTT.

Ten or more counts support this clonotype. The genes are TRBV7-2 and TRBJ1-6; D is unclear. V shed 10 bases and J shed 9 bases, with 22 bases lying between them. In germline, CDR1 is SGHTA, CDR2 FQGNSA. This CDR3 is built from 15 residues. The CDR3 DNA is TGTGCCACCCTCCCCGTCCCTCCCGAAGGTTCACCCCTCCACTTT. Translating it yields CATLPVPPEGSPLHF.

The chain carries TRBV27 and TRBJ2-3; 8 nucleotides match TRBD1. V gave up 10 bases and J gave up 2 bases; unmatched junction bases: 8. CDR1 MNHEY and CDR2 SMNVEV come from the germline V gene (reference sequence). The CDR3 sequence is 14 residues long. This chain's CDR3 is CATPATGVTDTQYF. The CDR3 coding sequence is TGTGCCACCCCTGCGACAGGGGTCACAGATACGCAGTATTTT.

This clonotype was picked up a small number of times. This chain links TRBV4-2 with TRBJ2-3; D ambiguous. The CDR3 is 13 residues long. Trimming took off 4 bases at V and 6 bases at J, with 11 bases between the two ends. Germline CDR1 is LGHNA and CDR2 is YNFKEQ. CDR3 sequence (DNA): TGTGCCAGCAGCCCTCAAACGCTGGATACGCAGTATTTT. Protein: CASSPQTLDTQYF.

Ten or more counts support this clonotype. J is TRBJ2-3 and V is TRBV7-2; the match to TRBD2 covers 15 bases. The length of the CDR3 is 16 residues. V gave up 5 bases and J gave up 5 bases; unmatched junction bases: 5. CDR1 is SGHTA and CDR2 is FQGNSA in the germline V gene. CDR3 sequence reads: CASSGWTSGGEDTQYF. CDR3 bases: TGTGCCAGCAGCGGATGGACTAGCGGGGGGGAAGATACGCAGTATTTT.

This chain joins TRBV11-2 and TRBJ2-1, with D perhaps TRBD1 or TRBD2 (5 bases each). Germline CDR1 is SGHAT and CDR2 is FQNNGV. Trimming took 0 bases from V and 1 from J, leaving 10 bases between them. CDR3 length equals 16 residues. In DNA form, the CDR3 reads TGTGCCAGCAGCTTAGAGTATGGGGGATCCTACAATGAGCAGTTCTTC. It translates to CASSLEYGGSYNEQFF. Drawing the rest from reference TRBV11-2 and TRBJ2-1, the complete variable domain is EAGVAQSPRYKIIEKRQSVAFWCNPISGHATLYWYQQILGQGPKLLIQFQNNGVVDDSQLPKDRFSAERLKGVDSTLKIQPAKLEDSAVYLCASSLEYGGSYNEQFFGPGTRLTVL.

This clonotype was detected a few times. The chain has TRBV28 and TRBJ2-7, with D perhaps TRBD1 (6 bases). Germline assignment: CDR1 MDHEN and CDR2 SYDVKM. V lost 5 bases to trimming and J lost 4 bases, with 15 bases between them. This CDR3 spans 14 amino acids. The chain's CDR3 is CASSPPGHDYEQYV. The CDR3 nucleotides are TGTGCCAGCAGTCCTCCGGGACACGATTACGAGCAGTACGTC.

This chain connects TRBV20-1 to TRBJ2-1; 7 bases map to TRBD2. Germline CDR1 reads DFQATT; CDR2 reads SNEGSKA (reference sequence). V trimming: 1 base; J trimming: 0 bases; junction bases outside the gene matches: 15. The CDR3 has 19 residues. DNA for the CDR3: TGCAGTGCTAGAGGAGAGGGACTATACCTAGTTAGCTCCTACAATGAGCAGTTCTTC. Amino acids: CSARGEGLYLVSSYNEQFF.

In its sample, this clonotype was seen a few times. The genes are TRBV6-6 and TRBJ2-4; no firm D call. CDR1 MNHNY and CDR2 SVGAGI come from the germline V gene (reference sequence). The V end lost 0 bases, the J end lost 1 base, and 10 bases lay between the germline ends. The CDR3 sequence is 16 residues long. The CDR3 sequence: CASSYSEYTAKNIQYF. CDR3 bases: TGTGCCAGCAGTTACTCTGAGTATACCGCCAAAAACATTCAGTACTTC.

This clonotype was seen more than once but under ten times. The rearrangement uses TRBV9 and TRBJ2-3; 9 positions match TRBD2. The CDR3 length is 15 residues. Germline CDR1 is SGDLS and CDR2 is YYNGEE. V dropped 2 bases and J dropped 4; count of bases not matched to a gene: 5. CDR3 loop: CASSVGGGVPDTQYF. The CDR3 nucleotides are TGTGCCAGCAGCGTTGGCGGGGGGGTTCCAGATACGCAGTATTTT.

The V and J genes are TRBV2 and TRBJ1-2; D may be TRBD1 (6 bases). V dropped 6 bases and J dropped 4 bases, with 12 bases sitting between them. The CDR3 is made up of 13 amino acids. Per germline, CDR1 SNHLY and CDR2 FYNNEI. CDR3 nucleotides: TGTGCCAGCAGGGTCGGACAGATCTATGGCTACACCTTC. Translation: CASRVGQIYGYTF.

This chain connects TRBV12-3 or TRBV12-4 to TRBJ1-5, with TRBD1 as a possible D gene (5 bases). The CDR3 loop spans 14 amino acids. Trimming cost V 4 bases and J 4 bases, with 11 bases left between them. The CDR3 sequence is CASSSDKGNQPQHF. The DNA of the CDR3 is TGTGCCAGCAGTTCGGACAAGGGGAATCAGCCCCAGCATTTT.

This clonotype came up a few times. V is TRBV10-3 and J is TRBJ2-3; D is unclear. CDR1 and CDR2 from the germline V gene are ENHRY and SYGVKD. Deletions cut 4 bases from V and 1 base from J, with 6 bases between. This CDR3 region has 13 residues. CDR3 nucleotides: TGTGCCATCAGTGGGGCAGGCACAGATACGCAGTATTTT. Encoded protein: CAISGAGTDTQYF.

The rearrangement uses TRBV7-6 and TRBJ2-7; 9 positions agree with TRBD1. Germline lookup yields CDR1 SGHVS and CDR2 FNYEAQ. This CDR3 is 15 amino acids long. J lost 3 bases, V lost 1 base, and 4 bases had no gene match. In DNA, the CDR3 is TGTGCCAGCAGCTTAGGAGGGGGACAGGGCTACGAGCAGTACGTC. It yields the protein CASSLGGGQGYEQYV.

The chain links TRBV6-1 to TRBJ2-1; 11 nucleotides match TRBD2. Germline values: CDR1 MNHNS, CDR2 SASEGT. V was clipped by 5 bases and J by 9 bases; unmatched bases: 12. There are 16 residues in the CDR3. CDR3 in amino acids: CASSFGSGGAWGEQFF. CDR3 coding DNA: TGTGCCAGCAGTTTTGGTAGCGGGGGGGCCTGGGGTGAGCAGTTCTTC.

The count of this clonotype is one. A clone one base away is much larger, so this may be a read error. The chain is built from TRBV6-5 and TRBJ2-7; 7 bases align to TRBD2. Per the germline V gene, CDR1 is MNHEY and CDR2 is SVGAGI. The CDR3 sequence is 14 residues long. CDR3: CANSYRTSSYEQYF. CDR3 sequence (DNA): TGTGCCAACAGTTACCGGACTAGTAGCTACGAGCAGTACTTC.

The V call is TRBV27, the J call TRBJ2-4; D not certain. This CDR3 has 15 residues. V lost 5 bases and J 6 bases, leaving 17 bases between the germline ends. Germline CDR1 is MNHEY and CDR2 is SMNVEV (reference sequence). The DNA for the CDR3 is TGTGCCAGCAGTCCCTATGGACCGCCGGGAAACATTCAGTACTTC. Translating it yields CASSPYGPPGNIQYF.

The chain employs TRBV4-1 and TRBJ2-5; 7 bases map to TRBD1. CDR3 length: 16 amino acids. The V segment lost 4 bases and the J segment 1 base; nucleotides outside the gene matches: 9. CDR1 is MGHRA, CDR2 YSYEKL, per germline. The CDR3 nucleotides are TGCGCCAGCAGCCCGCGAGGCACAGGGGTCCAAGAGACCCAGTACTTC. It encodes CASSPRGTGVQETQYF.

This chain uses TRBV5-1 with TRBJ2-3, with D perhaps matching TRBD2 (6 bases). Germline V lookup: CDR1 SGHRS, CDR2 YFSETQ. The CDR3 is made up of 18 amino acids. Trimming took off 2 bases at V and 1 base at J, with 20 bases between the two ends. The CDR3 nucleotides are TGCGCCAGCAGCTTAAGGGGTCCGGACTATCTGGGCACAGATACGCAGTATTTT. It translates to CASSLRGPDYLGTDTQYF.

This clonotype was seen only a few times. The J gene is TRBJ1-3, the V gene TRBV7-2, with D unresolved. Germline V lookup: CDR1 SGHTA, CDR2 FQGNSA. Trimming took 3 bases from V and 0 from J, leaving 9 bases between them. The CDR3 totals 15 residues. CDR3 bases: TGTGCCAGCAGCTTGACGGCCCGCTCTGGAAACACCATATATTTT. Translating gives CASSLTARSGNTIYF.

This clonotype has a count of ten or more. The chain couples TRBV27 to TRBJ1-4, with D possibly TRBD1 on 6 matching bases. This CDR3 is 16 amino acids long. Deletions cut 6 bases from V and 5 bases from J, with 19 bases between. CDR1 and CDR2 (germline): MNHEY, SMNVEV (reference sequence). In nucleotides, the CDR3 is TGTGCCAGCAGCTCATATTCCGACAGGTCAAATGAAAAACTGTTTTTT. Its translation: CASSSYSDRSNEKLFF.

The table lists this clonotype with a few counts. V is TRBV4-3 and J is TRBJ2-1; the match to TRBD2 covers 10 bases. V was clipped by 1 base and J by 6 bases; unmatched bases: 3. This CDR3 contains 15 residues. Germline CDR1 is LGHNA and CDR2 is YSLEER. This CDR3 is CASSQAAGGVNEQFF. In DNA, the CDR3 is TGCGCCAGCAGCCAAGCAGCGGGGGGGGTCAATGAGCAGTTCTTC.

CDR3 sequence (DNA): TGTGCCAGCAGTTACCAGCAAGGCGAAGAGGCAGGGCCCCTGACTGAAGCTTTCTTT. Residues: CASSYQQGEEAGPLTEAFF. The chain is built from TRBV6-5 and TRBJ1-1; D is possibly TRBD1 (5 bases). Germline values: CDR1 MNHEY, CDR2 SVGAGI. The CDR3 is 19 residues long. V shed 2 bases and J shed 5 bases, with 27 bases lying between them.

V gene TRBV12-3 or TRBV12-4 combines with J gene TRBJ2-3; D is tentatively TRBD1 or TRBD2 (5 bases each). Trimming stripped 3 bases from V and 1 base from J, with 11 bases between. This CDR3 contains 15 residues. CDR3 DNA sequence: TGTGCCAGCAGTTTTGGGGGTTATGGCACAGATACGCAGTATTTT. This sequence encodes CASSFGGYGTDTQYF.

This clonotype has ten or more counts. The V call is TRBV20-1, the J call TRBJ2-7; 8 bases are shared with TRBD1. Germline-derived CDR1 and CDR2 are DFQATT and SNEGSKA (reference sequence). CDR3 length: 14 residues. V lost 3 bases, J lost 4 bases, and 8 bases stayed unmatched. The CDR3 protein is CSAREQGVLYEQYF. The CDR3 DNA reads TGCAGTGCTAGGGAACAGGGGGTTCTGTACGAGCAGTACTTC.

This clonotype occurred once. Being one base from a much bigger clone, this may be a read error. This is likely a read error, given that the CDR3 carries no conserved phenylalanine or tryptophan at its end. The rearrangement uses TRBV7-8 and TRBJ2-7; D possibly uses TRBD1 or TRBD2 (5 bases each). The V gene's germline CDR1 is SGHVS and CDR2 FQNEAQ. The CDR3 has 16 residues. The V end was cut by 2 bases, the J end by 3 bases, with 17 bases between. This CDR3 reads CASSLTLQGEYYEQYY. DNA for the CDR3: TGTGCCAGCAGCTTAACGCTCCAGGGAGAATACTACGAGCAGTACTAC.